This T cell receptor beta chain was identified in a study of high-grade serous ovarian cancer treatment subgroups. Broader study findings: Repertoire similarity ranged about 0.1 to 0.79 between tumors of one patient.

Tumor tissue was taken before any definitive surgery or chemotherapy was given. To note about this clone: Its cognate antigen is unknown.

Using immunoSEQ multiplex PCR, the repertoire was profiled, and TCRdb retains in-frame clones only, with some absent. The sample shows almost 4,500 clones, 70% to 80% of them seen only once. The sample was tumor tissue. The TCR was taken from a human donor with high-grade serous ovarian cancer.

CDR3 in amino acids: CANLRVRGRDTEAFF. CDR3 nucleotide sequence: TGTGCCAACTTACGGGTCAGGGGCCGGGACACTGAAGCTTTCTTT. The chain combines TRBV2 with TRBJ1-1, with D maybe TRBD1 (6 bases). The CDR3 loop spans 15 amino acids. Looked up from germline, CDR1 is SNHLY and CDR2 is FYNNEI. Trimming stripped 10 bases from V and 3 bases from J, with 21 bases between.